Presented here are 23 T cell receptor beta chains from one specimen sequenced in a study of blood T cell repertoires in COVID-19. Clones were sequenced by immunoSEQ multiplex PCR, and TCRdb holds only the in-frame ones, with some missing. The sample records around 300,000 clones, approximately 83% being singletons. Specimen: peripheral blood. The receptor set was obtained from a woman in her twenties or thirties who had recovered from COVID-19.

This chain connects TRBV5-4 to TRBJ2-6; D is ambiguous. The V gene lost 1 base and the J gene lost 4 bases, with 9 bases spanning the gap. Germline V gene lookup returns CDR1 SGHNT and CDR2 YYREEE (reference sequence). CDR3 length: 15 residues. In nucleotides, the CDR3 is TGTGCCAGCAGCTTGCCACAAACAGGGGCCAACGTCCTGACTTTC. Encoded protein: CASSLPQTGANVLTF. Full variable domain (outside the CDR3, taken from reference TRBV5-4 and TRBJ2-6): ETGVTQSPTHLIKTRGQQVTLRCSSQSGHNTVSWYQQALGQGPQFIFQYYREEENGRGNFPPRFSGLQFPNYSSELNVNALELDDSALYLCASSLPQTGANVLTFGAGSRLTVL.

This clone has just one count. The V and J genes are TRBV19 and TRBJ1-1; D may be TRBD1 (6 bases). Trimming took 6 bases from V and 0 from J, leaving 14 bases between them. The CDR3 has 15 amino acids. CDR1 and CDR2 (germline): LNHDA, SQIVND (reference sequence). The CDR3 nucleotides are TGTGCCAGTAGCGAGGCAGGGGCGATGAACACTGAAGCTTTCTTT. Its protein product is CASSEAGAMNTEAFF.

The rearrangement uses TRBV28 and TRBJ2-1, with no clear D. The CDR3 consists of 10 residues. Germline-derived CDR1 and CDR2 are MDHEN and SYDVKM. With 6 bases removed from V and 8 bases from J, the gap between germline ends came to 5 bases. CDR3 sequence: CASSRYEQFF. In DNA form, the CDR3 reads TGTGCCAGCAGCAGGTATGAGCAGTTCTTC.

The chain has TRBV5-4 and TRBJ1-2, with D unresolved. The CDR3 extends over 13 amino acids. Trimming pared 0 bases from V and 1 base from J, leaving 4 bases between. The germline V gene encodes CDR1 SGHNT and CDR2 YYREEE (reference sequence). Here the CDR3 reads CASSLDSNYGYTF. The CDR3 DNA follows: TGTGCCAGCAGCTTGGACAGTAACTATGGCTACACCTTC.

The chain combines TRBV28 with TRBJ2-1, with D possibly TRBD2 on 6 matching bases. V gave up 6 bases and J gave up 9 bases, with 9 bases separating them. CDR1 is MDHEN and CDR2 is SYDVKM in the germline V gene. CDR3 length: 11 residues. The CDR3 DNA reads TGTGCCAGCAGCCTGGGGGGTGAGCAGTTCTTC. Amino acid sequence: CASSLGGEQFF. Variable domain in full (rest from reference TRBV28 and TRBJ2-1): DVKVTQSSRYLVKRTGEKVFLECVQDMDHENMFWYRQDPGLGLRLIYFSYDVKMKEKGDIPEGYSVSREKKERFSLILESASTNQTSMYLCASSLGGEQFFGPGTRLTVL.

The CDR3 DNA sequence: TGTGCCAGCAGCCAATACGGGGGTAGCAATCAGCCCCAGCATTTT. This encodes CASSQYGGSNQPQHF. The V call is TRBV16, the J call TRBJ1-5, with a weak D call TRBD1 (5 bases). The ends were cut back, 1 base at V and 0 bases at J, with 7 bases in the middle. The CDR3 spans 15 residues. Per germline, CDR1 KGHSY and CDR2 FQNENV.

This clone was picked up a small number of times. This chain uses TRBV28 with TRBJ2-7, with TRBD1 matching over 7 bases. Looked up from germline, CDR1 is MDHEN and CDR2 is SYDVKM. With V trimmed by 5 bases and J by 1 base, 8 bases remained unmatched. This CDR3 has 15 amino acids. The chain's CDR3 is CASSDAGTVSYEQYF. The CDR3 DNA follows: TGTGCCAGCAGTGACGCCGGGACAGTTTCCTACGAGCAGTACTTC.

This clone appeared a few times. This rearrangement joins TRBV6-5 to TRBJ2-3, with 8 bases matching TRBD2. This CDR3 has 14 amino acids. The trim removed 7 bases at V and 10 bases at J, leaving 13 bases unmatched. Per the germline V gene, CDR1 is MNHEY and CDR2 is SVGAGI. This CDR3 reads CASITGGPVVAQYF. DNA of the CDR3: TGTGCCAGCATAACGGGGGGGCCAGTGGTTGCGCAGTATTTT.

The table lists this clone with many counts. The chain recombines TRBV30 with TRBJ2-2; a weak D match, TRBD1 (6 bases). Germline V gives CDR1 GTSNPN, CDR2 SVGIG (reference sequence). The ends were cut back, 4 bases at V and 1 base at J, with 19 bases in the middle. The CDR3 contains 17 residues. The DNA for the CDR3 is TGTGCCTGGACCAGGACAGCCCTTGGGTTGAACACCGGGGAGCTGTTTTTT. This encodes CAWTRTALGLNTGELFF.

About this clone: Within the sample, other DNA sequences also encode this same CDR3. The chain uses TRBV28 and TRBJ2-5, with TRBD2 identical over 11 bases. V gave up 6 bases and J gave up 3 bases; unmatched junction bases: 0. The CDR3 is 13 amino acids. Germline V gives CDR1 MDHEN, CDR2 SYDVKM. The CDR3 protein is CASRLAGEETQYF. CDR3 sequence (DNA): TGTGCCAGCAGACTAGCGGGAGAAGAGACCCAGTACTTC.

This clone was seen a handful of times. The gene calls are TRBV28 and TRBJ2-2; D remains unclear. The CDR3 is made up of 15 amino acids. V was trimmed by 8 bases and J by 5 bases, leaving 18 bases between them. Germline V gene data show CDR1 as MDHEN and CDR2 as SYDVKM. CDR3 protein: CASGLWRLKTGELFF. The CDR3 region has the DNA TGTGCCAGCGGCCTGTGGAGACTCAAGACCGGGGAGCTGTTTTTT.

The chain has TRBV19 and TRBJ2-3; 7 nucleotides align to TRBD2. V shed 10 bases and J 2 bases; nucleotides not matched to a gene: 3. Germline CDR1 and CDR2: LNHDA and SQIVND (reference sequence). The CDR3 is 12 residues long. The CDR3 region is CATAGLTDTQYF. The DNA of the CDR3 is TGTGCCACAGCGGGACTCACAGATACGCAGTATTTT. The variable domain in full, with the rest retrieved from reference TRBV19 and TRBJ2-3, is DGGITQSPKYLFRKEGQNVTLSCEQNLNHDAMYWYRQDPGQGLRLIYYSQIVNDFQKGDIAEGYSVSREKKESFPLTVTSAQKNPTAFYLCATAGLTDTQYFGPGTRLTVL.

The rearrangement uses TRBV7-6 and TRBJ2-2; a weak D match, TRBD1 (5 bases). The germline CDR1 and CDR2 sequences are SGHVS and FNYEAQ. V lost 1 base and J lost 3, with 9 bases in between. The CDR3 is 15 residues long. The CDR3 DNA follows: TGTGCCAGCAGCTTAGGGGTACAGGACACCGGGGAGCTGTTTTTT. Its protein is CASSLGVQDTGELFF.

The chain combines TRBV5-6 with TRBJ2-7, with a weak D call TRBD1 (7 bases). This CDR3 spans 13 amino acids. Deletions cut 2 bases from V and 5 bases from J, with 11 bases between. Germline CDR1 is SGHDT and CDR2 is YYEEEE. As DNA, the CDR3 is TGTGCCAGCAGCTTAGGCAGGGGGGACGAGCAGTACTTC. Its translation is CASSLGRGDEQYF.

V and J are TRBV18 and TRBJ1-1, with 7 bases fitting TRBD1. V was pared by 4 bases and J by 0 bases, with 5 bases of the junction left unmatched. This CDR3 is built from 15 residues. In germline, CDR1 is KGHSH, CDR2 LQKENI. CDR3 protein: CASSLSDRVNTEAFF. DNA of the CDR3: TGTGCCAGCTCACTCTCCGACAGGGTGAACACTGAAGCTTTCTTT.

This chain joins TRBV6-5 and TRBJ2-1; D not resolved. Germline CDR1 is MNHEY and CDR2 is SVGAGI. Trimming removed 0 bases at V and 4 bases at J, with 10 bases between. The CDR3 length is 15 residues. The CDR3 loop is CASSYSQASYNEQFF. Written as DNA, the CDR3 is TGTGCCAGCAGTTACTCCCAGGCATCTTACAATGAGCAGTTCTTC.

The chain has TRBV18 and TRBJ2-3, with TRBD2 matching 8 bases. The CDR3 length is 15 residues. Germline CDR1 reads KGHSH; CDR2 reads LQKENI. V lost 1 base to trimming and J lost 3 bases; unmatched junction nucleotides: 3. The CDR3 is CASSPRRGRTDTQYF. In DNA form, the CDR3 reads TGTGCCAGCTCACCACGGCGCGGGAGGACAGATACGCAGTATTTT.

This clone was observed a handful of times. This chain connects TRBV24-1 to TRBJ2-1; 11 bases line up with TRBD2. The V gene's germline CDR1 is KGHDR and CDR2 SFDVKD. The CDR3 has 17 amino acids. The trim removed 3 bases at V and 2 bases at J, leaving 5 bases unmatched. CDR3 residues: CATSDPRLAGTYNEQFF. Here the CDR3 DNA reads TGTGCCACCAGTGATCCCCGACTAGCGGGAACCTACAATGAGCAGTTCTTC.

The CDR3 loop reads CASSEDLGGATEAFF. The CDR3 nucleotides read TGTGCCAGCAGTGAAGATCTGGGGGGGGCCACTGAAGCTTTCTTT. The V and J genes are TRBV6-1 and TRBJ1-1, with D tentatively TRBD1 (6 bases). Germline-derived CDR1 and CDR2 are MNHNS and SASEGT. CDR3 size: 15 residues. The germline V and J ends were trimmed by 1 base and 4 bases, with 13 bases remaining between them.

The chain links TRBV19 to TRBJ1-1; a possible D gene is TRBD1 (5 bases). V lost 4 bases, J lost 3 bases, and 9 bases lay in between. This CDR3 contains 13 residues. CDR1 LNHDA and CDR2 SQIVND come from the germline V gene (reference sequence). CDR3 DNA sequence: TGTGCCAGTAGTACAGCAGGGTACACTGAAGCTTTCTTT. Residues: CASSTAGYTEAFF.

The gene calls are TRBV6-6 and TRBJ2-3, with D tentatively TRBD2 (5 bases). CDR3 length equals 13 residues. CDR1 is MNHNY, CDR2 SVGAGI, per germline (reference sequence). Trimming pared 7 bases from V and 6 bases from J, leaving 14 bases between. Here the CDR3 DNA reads TGTGCCAGCAACCCACCGGGGTCCGATACGCAGTATTTT. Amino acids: CASNPPGSDTQYF.

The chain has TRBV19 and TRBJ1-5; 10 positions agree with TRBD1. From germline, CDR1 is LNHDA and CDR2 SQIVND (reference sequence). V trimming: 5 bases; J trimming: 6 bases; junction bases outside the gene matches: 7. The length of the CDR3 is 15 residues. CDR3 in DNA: TGTGCCAGTAGTTTTGGTGACAGGGGGCTTCAGCCCCAGCATTTT. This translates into CASSFGDRGLQPQHF. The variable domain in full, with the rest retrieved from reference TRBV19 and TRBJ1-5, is DGGITQSPKYLFRKEGQNVTLSCEQNLNHDAMYWYRQDPGQGLRLIYYSQIVNDFQKGDIAEGYSVSREKKESFPLTVTSAQKNPTAFYLCASSFGDRGLQPQHFGDGTRLSIL.

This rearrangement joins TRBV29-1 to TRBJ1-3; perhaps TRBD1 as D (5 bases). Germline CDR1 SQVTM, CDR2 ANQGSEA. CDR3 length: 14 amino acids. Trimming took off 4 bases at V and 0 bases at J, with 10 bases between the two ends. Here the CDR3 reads CSVAGRLSGNTIYF. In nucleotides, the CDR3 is TGCAGCGTTGCAGGGCGCCTCTCTGGAAACACCATATATTTT. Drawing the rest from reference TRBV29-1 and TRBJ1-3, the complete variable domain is SAVISQKPSRDICQRGTSLTIQCQVDSQVTMMFWYRQQPGQSLTLIATANQGSEATYESGFVIDKFPISRPNLTFSTLTVSNMSPEDSSIYLCSVAGRLSGNTIYFGEGSWLTVV.